Given below is one TCR beta chain in context. Its matching antigen is unknown. These data belong to a study of OX40 agonist ivuxolimab in advanced cancers. Study conclusions and caveats: The average count of expanded clones was higher among CD8+ T cells than among CD4+.

The protocol was immunoSEQ multiplex PCR, while the TCRdb copy is restricted to in-frame clones and leaves out a portion. In the table there are some 46,000 clones, approximately 83% of which are singletons. The CDR3 has 12 amino acids. Germline CDR1 and CDR2: SQVTM and ANQGSEA. V lost 4 bases to trimming and J lost 7 bases, with 11 bases between them. V and J are TRBV29-1 and TRBJ1-5, with D maybe TRBD1 (5 bases). The receptor comes from an adult with an advanced solid tumor such as melanoma, head and neck, liver or kidney cancer. The sequencing used CD4+ or CD8+ T cells sorted from blood, collected in a trial of the OX40 agonist ivuxolimab. CDR3: CSVGEGRQPQHF. CDR3 DNA sequence: TGCAGCGTTGGGGAGGGGAGGCAGCCCCAGCATTTT.